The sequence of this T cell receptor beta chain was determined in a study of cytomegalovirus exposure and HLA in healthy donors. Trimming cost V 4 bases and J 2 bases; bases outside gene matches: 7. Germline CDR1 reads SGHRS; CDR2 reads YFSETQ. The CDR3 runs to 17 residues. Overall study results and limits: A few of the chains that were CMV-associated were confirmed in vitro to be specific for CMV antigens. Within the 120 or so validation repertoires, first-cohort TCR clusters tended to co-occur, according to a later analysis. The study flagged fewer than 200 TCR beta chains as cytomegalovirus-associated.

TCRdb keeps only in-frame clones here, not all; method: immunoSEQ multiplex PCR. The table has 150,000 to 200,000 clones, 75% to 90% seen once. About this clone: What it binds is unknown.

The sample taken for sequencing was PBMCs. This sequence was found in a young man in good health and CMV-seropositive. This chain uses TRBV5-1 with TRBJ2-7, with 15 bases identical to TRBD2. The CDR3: CASSAGLAGGGAYEQYF. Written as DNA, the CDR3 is TGCGCCAGCAGCGCCGGACTAGCGGGAGGGGGGGCCTACGAGCAGTACTTC.